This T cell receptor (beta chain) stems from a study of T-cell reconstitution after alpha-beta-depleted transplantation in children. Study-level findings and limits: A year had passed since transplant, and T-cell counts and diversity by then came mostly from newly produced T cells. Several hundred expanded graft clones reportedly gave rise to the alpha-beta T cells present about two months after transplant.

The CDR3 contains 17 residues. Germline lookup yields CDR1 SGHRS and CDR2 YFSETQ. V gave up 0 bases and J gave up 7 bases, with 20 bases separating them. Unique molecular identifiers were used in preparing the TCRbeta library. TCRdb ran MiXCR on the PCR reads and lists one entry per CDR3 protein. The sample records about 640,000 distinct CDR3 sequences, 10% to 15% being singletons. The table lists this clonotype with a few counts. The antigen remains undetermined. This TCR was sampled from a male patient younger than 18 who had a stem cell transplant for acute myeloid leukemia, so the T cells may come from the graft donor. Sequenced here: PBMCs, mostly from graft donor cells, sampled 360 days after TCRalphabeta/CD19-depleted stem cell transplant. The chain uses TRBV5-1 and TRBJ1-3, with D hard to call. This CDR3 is CASSLGGFDMLMNTIYF. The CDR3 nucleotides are TGCGCCAGCAGCTTGGGAGGATTCGACATGTTAATGAACACCATATATTTT.